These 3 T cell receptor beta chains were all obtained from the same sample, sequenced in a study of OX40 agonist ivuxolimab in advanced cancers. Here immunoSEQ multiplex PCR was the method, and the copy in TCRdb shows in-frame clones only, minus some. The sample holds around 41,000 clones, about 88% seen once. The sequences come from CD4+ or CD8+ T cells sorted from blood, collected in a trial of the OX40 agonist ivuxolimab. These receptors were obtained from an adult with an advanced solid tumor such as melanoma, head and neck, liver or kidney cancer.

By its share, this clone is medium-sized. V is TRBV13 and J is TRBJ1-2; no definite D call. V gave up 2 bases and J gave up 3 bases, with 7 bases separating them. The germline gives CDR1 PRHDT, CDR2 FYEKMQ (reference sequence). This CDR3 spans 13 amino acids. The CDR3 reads CASSLRQDYGYTF. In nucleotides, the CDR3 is TGTGCCAGCAGCTTAAGGCAGGACTATGGCTACACCTTC.

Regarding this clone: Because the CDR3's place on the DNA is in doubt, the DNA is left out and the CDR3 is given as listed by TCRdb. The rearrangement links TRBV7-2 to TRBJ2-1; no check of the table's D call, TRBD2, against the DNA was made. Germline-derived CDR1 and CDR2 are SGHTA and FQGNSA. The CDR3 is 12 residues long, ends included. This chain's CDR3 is CASSVGAGAPVF.

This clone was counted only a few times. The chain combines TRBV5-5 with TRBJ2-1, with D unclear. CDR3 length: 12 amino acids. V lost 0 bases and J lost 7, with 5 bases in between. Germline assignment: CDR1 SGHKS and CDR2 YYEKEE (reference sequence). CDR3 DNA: TGTGCCAGCAGCTTGGGGAAAAATGAGCAGTTCTTC. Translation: CASSLGKNEQFF.